This T cell receptor beta chain was documented in a study of blood T cell repertoires in COVID-19. Profiling relied on immunoSEQ multiplex PCR, and the TCRdb table lists in-frame clones only, not all of them. The sample yields under 70,000 clones, about 73% seen once. Germline assignment: CDR1 MDHEN and CDR2 SYDVKM. The CDR3 extends over 11 amino acids. The ends were cut back, 5 bases at V and 8 bases at J, with 7 bases in the middle. This TCR was recovered from a woman between 65 and 79 years old with acute or convalescent COVID-19. The chain recombines TRBV28 with TRBJ2-1, with TRBD2 as a possible D gene (5 bases). What was sequenced was peripheral blood. CDR3 loop: CASSEGDEQFF. Written as DNA, the CDR3 is TGTGCCAGCAGTGAGGGAGATGAGCAGTTCTTC.